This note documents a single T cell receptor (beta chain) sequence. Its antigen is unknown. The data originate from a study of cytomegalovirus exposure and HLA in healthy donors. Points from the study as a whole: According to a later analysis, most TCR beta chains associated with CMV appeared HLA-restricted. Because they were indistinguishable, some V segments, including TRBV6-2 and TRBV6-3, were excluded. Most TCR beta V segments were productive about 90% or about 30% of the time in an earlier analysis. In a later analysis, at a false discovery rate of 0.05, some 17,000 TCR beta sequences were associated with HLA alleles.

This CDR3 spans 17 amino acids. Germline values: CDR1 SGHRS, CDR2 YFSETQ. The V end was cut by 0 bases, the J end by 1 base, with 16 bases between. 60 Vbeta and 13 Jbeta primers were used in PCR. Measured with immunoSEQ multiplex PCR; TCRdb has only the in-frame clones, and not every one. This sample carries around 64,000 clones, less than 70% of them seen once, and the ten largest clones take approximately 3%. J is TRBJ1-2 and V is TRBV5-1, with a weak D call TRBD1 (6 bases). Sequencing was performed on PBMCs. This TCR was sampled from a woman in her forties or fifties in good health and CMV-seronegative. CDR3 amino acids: CASSLVPWDTSNYGYTF. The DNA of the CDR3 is TGCGCCAGCAGCTTGGTGCCCTGGGACACCAGTAACTATGGCTACACCTTC.